The present TCR beta chain was sequenced within a study of shared clonotypes between healthy human individuals. The assay was immunoSEQ multiplex PCR, and TCRdb's table has in-frame clones only and misses some. This repertoire shows nearly 1 million clones, less than 85% found once; its top ten account for over 1.3%. CDR3 length: 13 amino acids. V was clipped by 4 bases and J by 8 bases; unmatched bases: 9. Germline loops: CDR1 SGHTS, CDR2 YDEGEE. The rearrangement joins TRBV5-8 to TRBJ2-7; 7 nucleotides agree with TRBD1. The sequenced material came from memory CD4+ T cells sorted from blood. Subset noted: CD45RA-negative fraction. The sequence was collected from a man aged 18 to 29 in good health. This CDR3 reads CASSHDRVLQQYF. CDR3 bases: TGTGCCAGCAGCCATGACAGGGTACTTCAGCAGTACTTC.